This TCR beta chain comes out of a study of T-cell memory formation after mild COVID-19. Findings and caveats of the study: The authors did not confirm SARS-CoV-2 specificity of second-wave clones peaking day 37.

On this clonotype: Its antigen remains unidentified.

TCRdb ran MiXCR on the 5' RACE reads and lists one entry per CDR3 protein. The repertoire holds around 220,000 distinct CDR3 sequences, with over 15% as singletons. Germline V gene lookup returns CDR1 SGHRS and CDR2 YFSETQ. The CDR3 extends over 14 amino acids. V lost 2 bases and J lost 7; bases outside the gene matches: 5. The sequence was obtained from a man younger than 35 who had mild COVID-19 (a few samples of this study predate the infection). Cell type and time point are not known. The genes are TRBV5-1 and TRBJ1-2; TRBD1 matches 10 bases. Material: PBMCs or a T cell subset sorted from them (not recorded which). The CDR3 coding sequence is TGCGCCAGCAGCTTATCGGGACAGGGGACTGGCTACACCTTC. Amino acids: CASSLSGQGTGYTF.